These 20 T cell receptor beta chains were all obtained from the same sample, sequenced in a study of CD8+CD57+ T cells in acquired aplastic anemia. Genomic DNA provided the template from which TCR beta VDJ and CDR3 profiles were obtained. MiXCR, applied by TCRdb to the reads, yields one record per CDR3 protein. The table includes 150,000 to 200,000 distinct CDR3 sequences, 55% to 70% detected once. Sample: sorted CD4+, CD8+, or CD8+CD57+ T cells (not recorded which) from PBMCs. The origin of the receptors is a human donor with severe aplastic anemia or a healthy control (not recorded which).

The rearrangement joins TRBV2 to TRBJ2-7; unclear D gene. The CDR3 covers 13 residues. V lost 10 bases and J lost 2, with 15 bases in between. From germline, CDR1 is SNHLY and CDR2 FYNNEI. DNA of the CDR3: TGTGCCACCCTAGGGCAGGCCACCTACGAGCAGTACTTC. This translates into CATLGQATYEQYF. Looking up the rest from reference TRBV2 and TRBJ2-7 gives the full variable domain: EPEVTQTPSHQVTQMGQEVILRCVPISNHLYFYWYRQILGQKVEFLVSFYNNEISEKSEIFDDQFSVERPDGSNFTLKIRSTKLEDSAMYFCATLGQATYEQYFGPGTRLTVT.

J is TRBJ2-1 and V is TRBV24-1, with 14 bases identical to TRBD2. This CDR3 spans 17 amino acids. Germline values: CDR1 KGHDR, CDR2 SFDVKD. After removal of 7 bases from V and 7 bases from J, the junction contained 11 bases not matched to a gene. This CDR3 reads CATSRSGLAGDWNEQFF. The CDR3 DNA reads as TGTGCCACCAGCCGGTCGGGACTAGCGGGAGATTGGAATGAGCAGTTCTTC.

This clonotype was seen only a few times. The genes are TRBV15 and TRBJ2-3; D unresolved. The CDR3 is 13 amino acids. Trimming removed 10 bases from V and 0 bases from J, with 11 bases in between. Germline CDR1 reads LNHNV; CDR2 reads YYDKDF (reference sequence). CDR3 DNA: TGTGCCATCTGGGGTCCTAGCACAGATACGCAGTATTTT. It specifies CAIWGPSTDTQYF.

The V gene is TRBV20-1, the J gene TRBJ2-3, with unresolved D. The V gene's germline CDR1 is DFQATT and CDR2 SNEGSKA (reference sequence). This CDR3 is 16 amino acids long. The V end was cut by 5 bases, the J end by 0 bases, with 18 bases between. The CDR3 region has the DNA TGCAGTGCTCTACGCCGGTGGCGAGCTAGCACAGATACGCAGTATTTT. It codes for CSALRRWRASTDTQYF.

V and J are TRBV19 and TRBJ1-1, with D hard to call. The CDR3 length is 9 residues. The germline gives CDR1 LNHDA, CDR2 SQIVND (reference sequence). Trimming removed 5 bases at V and 11 bases at J, with 6 bases between. The CDR3 coding sequence is TGTGCCAGTAGTTATCCGGCTTTCTTT. Amino acid sequence: CASSYPAFF.

The chain uses TRBV7-2 and TRBJ2-7; 7 nucleotides agree with TRBD2. The CDR3 contains 13 residues. The trim removed 4 bases at V and 7 bases at J, leaving 7 bases unmatched. CDR1 SGHTA and CDR2 FQGNSA come from the germline V gene. The CDR3 protein is CASSSRLAGEQYF. The CDR3 DNA reads TGTGCCAGCAGCTCCCGACTAGCAGGGGAGCAGTACTTC.

This clonotype showed up just once. The chain has TRBV7-2 and TRBJ2-1, with 9 bases matching TRBD1. The CDR3 runs 16 residues. The V and J ends lost 6 bases and 7 bases, in that order; junction bases with no gene match: 13. Germline V gene lookup returns CDR1 SGHTA and CDR2 FQGNSA. CDR3 sequence reads: CASSFSGTGTRNEQFF. The CDR3 bases are TGTGCCAGCAGTTTTTCCGGGACAGGGACGCGAAATGAGCAGTTCTTC.

This chain links TRBV24-1 with TRBJ2-3, with D possibly TRBD1 on 5 matching bases. The V end was cut by 4 bases, the J end by 7 bases, with 17 bases between. CDR1 is KGHDR, CDR2 SFDVKD, per germline. CDR3 length equals 15 residues. The CDR3 here is CATSDELDTRYTQYF. The CDR3, as DNA: TGTGCCACCAGTGACGAATTGGACACGCGGTATACGCAGTATTTT.

V and J are TRBV19 and TRBJ2-6, with D hard to call. Trimming removed 7 bases from V and 0 bases from J, with 4 bases in between. The CDR3 contains 13 residues. Germline V gives CDR1 LNHDA, CDR2 SQIVND (reference sequence). The chain's CDR3 is CASIGSGANVLTF. In nucleotides, the CDR3 is TGTGCCAGTATAGGCTCTGGGGCCAACGTCCTGACTTTC.

About this clonotype itself: A read error may explain this, as a much larger clone is one base away. This rearrangement joins TRBV4-3 to TRBJ1-1, with TRBD1 as a possible D gene (5 bases). CDR1 and CDR2 from the germline V gene are LGHNA and YSLEER. There are 15 residues in the CDR3. The CDR3 nucleotides read TGCGCCAGCAGCCAAGTAGGGGTGGGGAACGCTGAAGCTTTCTTT. It specifies CASSQVGVGNAEAFF.

Notes on this clonotype: With a much larger clone just one base away, this may be a read error. The rearrangement uses TRBV27 and TRBJ2-7; D might be TRBD1 or TRBD2, each matching 6 bases. The germline V gene encodes CDR1 MNHEY and CDR2 SMNVEV (reference sequence). The CDR3 totals 12 residues. The V end was cut by 11 bases, the J end by 10 bases, with 21 bases between. The CDR3 reads CAGNYPGGGQYF. The CDR3 region has the DNA TGTGCCGGCAACTACCCCGGGGGCGGACAGTACTTC.

The table lists this clonotype with many counts. The chain employs TRBV2 and TRBJ2-7; D ambiguous. V lost 7 bases and J lost 3, with 13 bases in between. The CDR3 sequence is 13 residues long. Germline V gene sequence: CDR1 SNHLY, CDR2 FYNNEI. Written as DNA, the CDR3 is TGTGCCAGCATTGGGTTTTCGGACTACGAGCAGTACTTC. Amino acids: CASIGFSDYEQYF.

In its sample, this clonotype was seen a few times. The chain has TRBV19 and TRBJ2-5, with a possible D match to TRBD2 (6 bases). Germline V lookup: CDR1 LNHDA, CDR2 SQIVND (reference sequence). The CDR3 has 15 residues. V was trimmed by 5 bases and J by 5 bases, leaving 18 bases between them. CDR3 bases: TGTGCCAGTAGTGAGGGAGGCAGGGCGGCGGAGACCCAGTACTTC. This encodes CASSEGGRAAETQYF.

The V call is TRBV10-2, the J call TRBJ1-5; 7 bases align to TRBD1. The CDR3 has 16 residues. Germline-derived CDR1 and CDR2 are WSHSY and SAAADI. V gave up 4 bases and J gave up 2 bases; unmatched junction bases: 8. CDR3 sequence (DNA): TGCGCCAGCAGTGTTACAGGGGCCGCAGGCAATCAGCCCCAGCATTTT. It is translated as CASSVTGAAGNQPQHF.

The CDR3 sequence: CASSSVGNTEAFF. CDR3 bases: TGTGCCAGCAGCTCTGTCGGGAACACTGAAGCTTTCTTT. The chain combines TRBV7-8 with TRBJ1-1; D is ambiguous. From germline, CDR1 is SGHVS and CDR2 FQNEAQ. This CDR3 has 13 residues. The V end was cut by 4 bases, the J end by 1 base, with 7 bases between.

The chain recombines TRBV9 with TRBJ1-3; tentatively, D is TRBD1 (5 bases). This CDR3 is 15 amino acids long. V gave up 0 bases and J gave up 4 bases, with 11 bases separating them. Germline-derived CDR1 and CDR2 are SGDLS and YYNGEE. The chain's CDR3 is CASSVGTGEGNTIYF. DNA for the CDR3: TGTGCCAGCAGCGTAGGAACGGGGGAAGGAAACACCATATATTTT. The complete variable domain, with remaining parts taken from reference TRBV9 and TRBJ1-3, reads DSGVTQTPKHLITATGQRVTLRCSPRSGDLSVYWYQQSLDQGLQFLIQYYNGEERAKGNILERFSAQQFPDLHSELNLSSLELGDSALYFCASSVGTGEGNTIYFGEGSWLTVV.

This clonotype was counted only a few times. The genes are TRBV7-8 and TRBJ2-3, with D perhaps assigned TRBD1 or TRBD2 (6 bases each). Germline V gene sequence: CDR1 SGHVS, CDR2 FQNEAQ. V was cut by 5 bases and J by 2 bases, with 23 bases left in between. The CDR3 spans 18 residues. CDR3 in amino acids: CASSTEGGHRLATDTQYF. In nucleotides, the CDR3 is TGTGCCAGCAGCACCGAGGGGGGACATCGGTTGGCCACAGATACGCAGTATTTT.

This clonotype was counted many times. The chain uses TRBV3-1 and TRBJ1-1, with unresolved D. CDR1 LGHDT and CDR2 YNNKEL come from the germline V gene (reference sequence). The CDR3 spans 14 residues. V was shortened by 0 bases and J by 5 bases, with 10 bases between the two germline ends. CDR3 region: CASSQDLAGTEAFF. The CDR3 nucleotides read TGTGCCAGCAGCCAAGATTTGGCGGGGACTGAAGCTTTCTTT. The full variable domain, with the rest looked up from reference TRBV3-1 and TRBJ1-1, is DTAVSQTPKYLVTQMGNDKSIKCEQNLGHDTMYWYKQDSKKFLKIMFSYNNKELIINETVPNRFSPKSPDKAHLNLHINSLELGDSAVYFCASSQDLAGTEAFFGQGTRLTVV.

This clonotype was observed a single time. This sequence joins TRBV25-1 and TRBJ2-3; no definite D call. CDR3 size: 12 residues. Trimming left V 0 bases short and J 4 bases short, with 2 bases between. Per germline, CDR1 MGHDK and CDR2 SYGVNS. The CDR3 coding sequence is TGTGCCAGCAGTGAATATCCAGATACGCAGTATTTT. Translating it yields CASSEYPDTQYF. Full variable domain (outside the CDR3, taken from reference TRBV25-1 and TRBJ2-3): EADIYQTPRYLVIGTGKKITLECSQTMGHDKMYWYQQDPGMELHLIHYSYGVNSTEKGDLSSESTVSRIRTEHFPLTLESARPSHTSQYLCASSEYPDTQYFGPGTRLTVL.

The table lists this clonotype with many counts. The chain is built from TRBV12-3 or TRBV12-4 and TRBJ1-6; 7 bases line up with TRBD1. The CDR3 has 15 residues. Trimming removed 5 bases from V and 8 bases from J; junction bases left unmatched: 9. This CDR3 reads CASSPRQGFDSPLHF. The CDR3 DNA is TGTGCCAGCAGTCCCCGACAGGGTTTTGATTCACCCCTCCACTTT.